Listed below are T cell receptor beta chains from one sample, sequenced in a study of blood T cell repertoires in COVID-19. Sequencing used immunoSEQ multiplex PCR; TCRdb keeps in-frame clones, though not all of them. The sample yields 100,000 to 150,000 clones, 60% to 80% seen once. Material: peripheral blood. Every receptor here comes from a woman in her seventies with acute or convalescent COVID-19. Both conserved end residues are part of each CDR3.

V gene,J gene,CDR3 protein
TRBV7-9,TRBJ1-6,CASSSLSSPLHF
TRBV24-1,TRBJ2-5,CATSDPLQRQETQYF
TRBV5-1,TRBJ1-1,CASSLDGQVLNTEAFF
TRBV5-1,TRBJ2-7,CASSPSPYEQYF
TRBV9,TRBJ1-3,CASSVGGSSGNTIYF
TRBV12-5,TRBJ2-3,CASGNGGTDTQYF
TRBV19,TRBJ1-5,CASSIGRSNQPQHF
TRBV9,TRBJ2-5,CASSVAAGLQETQYF
TRBV20-1,TRBJ2-2,CSASSSSGNGELFF
TRBV2,TRBJ2-3,CASSESRASGGSTDTQYF
TRBV27,TRBJ1-1,CASSPPRGGGTEAFF
TRBV19,TRBJ1-5,CASSFLQGGYSNQPQHF
TRBV19,TRBJ2-5,CASSISGETQYF
TRBV28,TRBJ2-1,CASTPGLEYNEQFF
TRBV7-6,TRBJ1-4,CASSLAGTGSEKLFF
TRBV12-5,TRBJ2-1,CASGFGLAGVGEQFF
TRBV10-1,TRBJ1-1,CASSEGGGTEAFF
TRBV27,TRBJ2-4,CASSSGQGRAKNIQYF
TRBV6-2/TRBV6-3,TRBJ1-4,CASSLGQSNEKLFF
TRBV10-3,TRBJ1-2,CAISGTGVGYTF
TRBV7-2,TRBJ1-1,CASSLRTGLNKNTEAFF
TRBV6-2/TRBV6-3,TRBJ2-1,CASSYSTLAGVGEQFF
TRBV6-2/TRBV6-3,TRBJ2-7,CASSYGQVYEQYF
TRBV4-1,TRBJ2-7,CASSQDPTSGGYEQYF
TRBV19,TRBJ1-1,CASSTDREAAFF
TRBV4-3,TRBJ2-3,CASSQVVGQGACTDTQYF
TRBV18,TRBJ1-4,CASSPMWGQGAGEVEKLFF
TRBV28,TRBJ1-4,CASTKTGGLEKLFF
TRBV19,TRBJ1-5,CASRGQGTMNQPQHF
TRBV6-5,TRBJ1-5,CASTPFKGYQPQHF
TRBV18,TRBJ2-5,CASSPTLLAGQETQYF
TRBV5-1,TRBJ2-5,CASSFAVQETQYF
TRBV7-3,TRBJ2-3,CASSRGQGFTDTQYF
TRBV5-5,TRBJ2-2,CASKRTGESGGELFF
TRBV5-1,TRBJ2-7,CASFPTGGYEQYF
TRBV3-1/TRBV3-2,TRBJ2-5,CASTLQETQYF
TRBV7-2,TRBJ1-2,CASRPDSSYGYTF
TRBV7-2,TRBJ2-7,CASSNLGRPVDSSYEQYF
TRBV5-5,TRBJ1-4,CASKITATNEKLFF
TRBV5-4,TRBJ2-2,CASSLAAGRANTGELFF
TRBV27,TRBJ2-4,CASSLRTGQRGKNIQYF
TRBV4-2,TRBJ1-5,CASSPQVSQPQHF
TRBV10-2,TRBJ2-2,CASSDRGVTGELFF
TRBV9,TRBJ1-4,CASSPRTGGSEKLFF